This T cell receptor beta chain was retrieved from a study of cytomegalovirus exposure and HLA in healthy donors. Study-level background: A later analysis reported the roughly 120 validation repertoires used the same platform as the 550 to 800 first-cohort repertoires.

Generated by immunoSEQ multiplex PCR, the TCRdb table keeps only in-frame clones and is missing some. The top ten clones hold around 0.9% of a sample with 250,000 to 350,000 clones, 88% of them seen once. As for this clone: The antigen is undetermined.

Notes on the study in general: With high specificity and sensitivity, the classifier reportedly diagnosed cytomegalovirus status. The study designated roughly 150 TCR beta chains cytomegalovirus-associated.

This CDR3 spans 16 amino acids. V was trimmed by 7 bases and J by 6 bases, leaving 24 bases between them. Germline V gene data show CDR1 as LNHDA and CDR2 as SQIVND (reference sequence). Input material: PBMCs. The clonotype was recovered from a woman between 18 and 29 years old in good health and CMV-seronegative. The chain couples TRBV19 to TRBJ1-2, with D maybe TRBD1 (6 bases). CDR3 amino acids: CASTRAGAVFGDGYTF. The CDR3 bases are TGTGCCAGTACGAGGGCAGGGGCGGTTTTTGGGGATGGCTACACCTTC.